The present TCR beta chain was sequenced within a study of blood T cell repertoires in COVID-19. On the study more broadly: Sources were T cells, B-cell-depleted T cells, or PBMCs; the material itself was cDNA or gDNA.

Libraries were prepared by immunoSEQ multiplex PCR; TCRdb keeps only in-frame clonotypes and omits some of them. The sample lists tens of thousands of clones, roughly 84% occurring once. Sample: peripheral blood. This TCR derives from a man over 45 with active COVID-19.

Written as DNA, the CDR3 is TGTGCCAGCAGTTACTCGACAGGGGGCTTCGAGCAGTACTTC. It yields the protein CASSYSTGGFEQYF. The J gene is TRBJ2-7, the V gene TRBV6-5; 10 bases match TRBD1. The CDR3 spans 14 residues. Trimming cost V 0 bases and J 6 bases; bases outside gene matches: 2. Germline CDR1 reads MNHEY; CDR2 reads SVGAGI.